A selection of T cell receptor beta chains follows, all from one sample in a study of blood T cell repertoires in COVID-19. TCRdb's table, derived via immunoSEQ multiplex PCR, lists solely in-frame clones and lacks some. The table records over 120,000 clones, 80% to 90% of them present only once. The sequenced sample consisted of peripheral blood. The origin of the receptors is a woman aged 50 to 60 with active or convalescent COVID-19. The CDR3 runs from the conserved cysteine through the conserved F or W. The order of the fields is clone size, D gene, J gene, V gene, CDR3 DNA, CDR3 protein. D genes are given only for firm matches. Part of the rows lack a size; the others show once, few, many or a class for expanded clones.

clone size: -
D gene: -
J gene: TRBJ1-1
V gene: TRBV18
CDR3 DNA: TGTGCCAGCTCACCACCTCTTTCTGAAGCTTTCTTT
CDR3 protein: CASSPPLSEAFF

clone size: -
D gene: -
J gene: TRBJ2-1
V gene: TRBV19
CDR3 DNA: TGTGCCAGTAGTATAGGTTGGACTAACGGTTACAATGAGCAGTTCTTC
CDR3 protein: CASSIGWTNGYNEQFF

clone size: -
D gene: -
J gene: TRBJ1-3
V gene: TRBV28
CDR3 DNA: TGTGCCAGCAGTATCCTCAGGGCGGGAGGAAACACCATATATTTT
CDR3 protein: CASSILRAGGNTIYF

clone size: -
D gene: TRBD1
J gene: TRBJ2-7
V gene: TRBV28
CDR3 DNA: TGTGCCAGCAGCGGCCCGGGACAGGGGAGCGAGCAGTACTTC
CDR3 protein: CASSGPGQGSEQYF

clone size: -
D gene: TRBD1
J gene: TRBJ2-1
V gene: TRBV14
CDR3 DNA: TGTGCCAGCAGCCTGGGACAGGGAGCGGGGTACAATGAGCAGTTCTTC
CDR3 protein: CASSLGQGAGYNEQFF

clone size: -
D gene: TRBD2
J gene: TRBJ2-3
V gene: TRBV19
CDR3 DNA: TGTGCCAGTAGTATATTATCGGGCCTAGCGGGCACAGATACGCAGTATTTT
CDR3 protein: CASSILSGLAGTDTQYF

clone size: -
D gene: -
J gene: TRBJ1-2
V gene: TRBV19
CDR3 DNA: TGTGCCAGTAGTAAACAGGGTATCTATGGCTACACCTTC
CDR3 protein: CASSKQGIYGYTF

clone size: -
D gene: -
J gene: TRBJ2-7
V gene: TRBV7-6
CDR3 DNA: TGTGCCAGCAGCTTACGGGAAAACGAGCAGTACTTC
CDR3 protein: CASSLRENEQYF

clone size: -
D gene: -
J gene: TRBJ1-2
V gene: TRBV3-1/TRBV3-2
CDR3 DNA: TGTGCCAGCAGCCAAGAGGGCGCTAACTATGGCTACACCTTC
CDR3 protein: CASSQEGANYGYTF

clone size: -
D gene: -
J gene: TRBJ2-3
V gene: TRBV11-2
CDR3 DNA: TGTGCCAGCAGCTTAGGTTCAGGTCCAGCCTACACAGATACGCAGTATTTT
CDR3 protein: CASSLGSGPAYTDTQYF

clone size: -
D gene: TRBD1
J gene: TRBJ2-7
V gene: TRBV14
CDR3 DNA: TGTGCCAGCAGCCATCCGGGACAGCGATACGAGCAGTACTTC
CDR3 protein: CASSHPGQRYEQYF

clone size: few
D gene: -
J gene: TRBJ1-5
V gene: TRBV28
CDR3 DNA: TGTGCCAGCAGTTTAGGCCAGGGGTTTCGTCAGCCCCAGCATTTT
CDR3 protein: CASSLGQGFRQPQHF

clone size: -
D gene: -
J gene: TRBJ1-1
V gene: TRBV6-5
CDR3 DNA: TGTGCCAGCAGTTACAGGCAGGGAGGAAACGTAGCTTTCTTT
CDR3 protein: CASSYRQGGNVAFF

clone size: -
D gene: TRBD1
J gene: TRBJ1-6
V gene: TRBV27
CDR3 DNA: TGTGCCAGCAGTTCCAGTCCCGGGACAGGGACCTATAATTCACCCCTCCACTTT
CDR3 protein: CASSSSPGTGTYNSPLHF

clone size: -
D gene: -
J gene: TRBJ2-6
V gene: TRBV7-9
CDR3 DNA: TGTGCCAGCAGCTTAATAGCTGGGGCCAACGTCCTGACTTTC
CDR3 protein: CASSLIAGANVLTF

clone size: -
D gene: TRBD1
J gene: TRBJ1-6
V gene: TRBV19
CDR3 DNA: TGTGCCAGTAGTATGATGGGACAGGGATTAAGTAGCGCCTATAATTCACCCCTCCACTTT
CDR3 protein: CASSMMGQGLSSAYNSPLHF

clone size: once
D gene: TRBD1
J gene: TRBJ1-1
V gene: TRBV11-3
CDR3 DNA: TGTGCCAGCAGCTTAGGTCCCACAGGGGGGGCTCACTTT
CDR3 protein: CASSLGPTGGAHF

clone size: once
D gene: -
J gene: TRBJ1-1
V gene: TRBV14
CDR3 DNA: TGTGCCAGCAGCCACCTTCCGGGACTCAGAGGGACTGAAGCTTTCTTT
CDR3 protein: CASSHLPGLRGTEAFF

clone size: -
D gene: TRBD1
J gene: TRBJ1-1
V gene: TRBV2
CDR3 DNA: TGTGCCAGTACCGGGACAGGGCGAAACACTGAAGCTTTCTTT
CDR3 protein: CASTGTGRNTEAFF

clone size: once
D gene: -
J gene: TRBJ1-1
V gene: TRBV7-9
CDR3 DNA: TGTGCCAGCAGACCCACAGGGAGCGCTGAAGCTTTCTTT
CDR3 protein: CASRPTGSAEAFF

clone size: -
D gene: -
J gene: TRBJ1-1
V gene: TRBV6-1
CDR3 DNA: TGTGCCAGCAGTGAAGTTTTCGGTGCGGTGAACACTGAAGCTTTCTTT
CDR3 protein: CASSEVFGAVNTEAFF

clone size: -
D gene: -
J gene: TRBJ2-1
V gene: TRBV5-1
CDR3 DNA: TGCGCCAGCACACCGACTGGCTCCTACAATGAGCAGTTCTTC
CDR3 protein: CASTPTGSYNEQFF

clone size: once
D gene: TRBD1
J gene: TRBJ2-1
V gene: TRBV25-1
CDR3 DNA: TGTGCCAGCAGCCGGGGACAGGGATCCTACAATGAGCAGTTCTTC
CDR3 protein: CASSRGQGSYNEQFF

clone size: -
D gene: -
J gene: TRBJ1-4
V gene: TRBV7-2
CDR3 DNA: TGTGCCAGCAGCTTAGGGGGGGTGAAGCTCAATGAAAAACTGTTTTTT
CDR3 protein: CASSLGGVKLNEKLFF

clone size: few
D gene: -
J gene: TRBJ2-1
V gene: TRBV6-5
CDR3 DNA: TGTGCCAGCAGCTGGGGCCCGACTGGGAATGAGCAGTTCTTC
CDR3 protein: CASSWGPTGNEQFF

clone size: once
D gene: -
J gene: TRBJ1-2
V gene: TRBV29-1
CDR3 DNA: TGCAGCGTTGTAGCTGCGTCCTATGGCTACACCTTC
CDR3 protein: CSVVAASYGYTF

clone size: once
D gene: TRBD2
J gene: TRBJ2-1
V gene: TRBV28
CDR3 DNA: TGTGCCAGCAGTCCCTTGGGTAGCGGGAGGGGGGATGAGCAGTTCTTC
CDR3 protein: CASSPLGSGRGDEQFF

clone size: -
D gene: -
J gene: TRBJ2-7
V gene: TRBV7-9
CDR3 DNA: TGTGCCAGCAGCCTAAACTCCTACGAGCAGTACTTC
CDR3 protein: CASSLNSYEQYF

clone size: -
D gene: -
J gene: TRBJ1-1
V gene: TRBV9
CDR3 DNA: TGTGCCAGCAGCGTAGGTTACTACGACGGAGCTTTCTTT
CDR3 protein: CASSVGYYDGAFF